This passage covers 2 T cell receptor beta chains from one sample sequenced in a study of monozygotic twins with inflammatory bowel disease. TCRdb reanalyzed the 5' RACE reads, giving one entry per CDR3 protein sequence and no DNA. The table for this sample gives roughly 320,000 distinct CDR3 sequences. Specimen: blood. These receptors were collected from a human donor with ulcerative colitis or Crohn's disease, or a healthy co-twin of an affected twin (not recorded which).

This chain joins TRBV4-3 and TRBJ2-6; TCRdb names TRBD1, which stays unverified in the absence of DNA. CDR3 length: 18 amino acids. Germline assignment: CDR1 LGHNA and CDR2 YSLEER. CDR3 amino acids: CASSQDGRGSTGANVLTF.

This chain uses TRBV7-2 with TRBJ1-2. CDR1 is SGHTA, CDR2 FQGNSA, per germline. The CDR3 loop spans 14 amino acids. The CDR3 loop reads CASNRRTSNYGYTF.